Presented here are 23 T cell receptor beta chains from one specimen sequenced in a study of regulatory T cells in long-lasting Graves disease. The time point: newly diagnosed GD, antithyroid drugs for less than 3 months. TCR sequences were obtained from RNA taken from PBMCs. Construction of TCR beta libraries relied on iRepertoire HTBI primers and on Arm-PCR targeting CDR3 regions. TCRdb re-derived calls from the multiplex PCR reads in MiXCR, one entry per CDR3 protein. The sample carries 410,000 or so distinct CDR3 sequences, about 15% recorded once. These data are also associated with another study on T cells in Graves' hyperthyroidism and ophthalmopathy.

Source: peripheral blood mononuclear cells (PBMCs), taken at new diagnosis, from a patient treated with antithyroid drugs. Receptors originate from a woman aged 25 to 39 with Graves disease.

This clonotype was observed at least ten times. The rearrangement joins TRBV7-9 to TRBJ2-7; 7 bases fit TRBD2. Germline V CDR1 and CDR2: SEHNR, FQNEAQ (reference sequence). The CDR3 loop spans 13 amino acids. After removal of 5 bases from V and 1 base from J, the junction contained 2 bases not matched to a gene. The CDR3 loop reads CASSRAGSYEQYF. In DNA, the CDR3 is TGTGCCAGCAGCCGAGCGGGATCCTACGAGCAGTACTTC.

This clonotype was seen repeatedly, ten times or more. The rearrangement links TRBV7-8 to TRBJ2-5, with 7 bases aligning to TRBD1. With 4 bases clipped from V and 2 bases from J, the junction kept 4 bases outside the gene matches. CDR3 length: 14 residues. CDR1 is SGHVS and CDR2 is FQNEAQ in the germline V gene. The chain's CDR3 is CASSSTGVQETQYF. Written as DNA, the CDR3 is TGTGCCAGCAGCTCTACAGGGGTACAAGAGACCCAGTACTTC.

The CDR3 here is CASRPYRDTSYEQYF. CDR3 bases: TGTGCCAGCAGGCCCTACCGGGACACTTCATACGAGCAGTACTTC. The rearrangement joins TRBV6-1 to TRBJ2-7, with D perhaps matching TRBD1 (6 bases). V dropped 6 bases and J dropped 4 bases, with 19 bases sitting between them. The CDR3 is 15 residues long. CDR1 is MNHNS and CDR2 is SASEGT in the germline V gene.

This clonotype was observed many times. V and J are TRBV28 and TRBJ1-1; TRBD1 might be the D (6 bases). This CDR3 has 15 amino acids. V lost 6 bases and J 1 base, leaving 15 bases between the germline ends. Germline V gene data show CDR1 as MDHEN and CDR2 as SYDVKM. The CDR3 reads CASSVMTGSNTEAFF. In DNA, the CDR3 is TGTGCCAGCAGCGTAATGACAGGTTCGAACACTGAAGCTTTCTTT. The full variable domain, its missing parts supplied by reference TRBV28 and TRBJ1-1, is DVKVTQSSRYLVKRTGEKVFLECVQDMDHENMFWYRQDPGLGLRLIYFSYDVKMKEKGDIPEGYSVSREKKERFSLILESASTNQTSMYLCASSVMTGSNTEAFFGQGTRLTVV.

This clonotype has more than one count but fewer than ten. The chain joins TRBV7-2 to TRBJ2-1, with D maybe TRBD2 (7 bases). From germline, CDR1 is SGHTA and CDR2 FQGNSA. V was shortened by 4 bases and J by 10 bases, with 14 bases between the two germline ends. This CDR3 region has 13 residues. As DNA, the CDR3 is TGTGCCAGCAGCTATAGGGGGGGCGGGGAGCAGTTCTTC. Translation: CASSYRGGGEQFF.

The rearrangement uses TRBV11-3 and TRBJ2-5; 12 bases line up with TRBD2. CDR3 size: 15 residues. The V gene's germline CDR1 is SGHNT and CDR2 YENEEA. With 3 bases clipped from V and 3 bases from J, the junction kept 2 bases outside the gene matches. CDR3 in DNA: TGTGCCAGCAGCTTTAGGACTAGCGGGGAAGAGACCCAGTACTTC. This sequence encodes CASSFRTSGEETQYF.

This clonotype was seen many times. The chain employs TRBV12-3 or TRBV12-4 and TRBJ2-3; perhaps TRBD1 as D (8 bases). Trimming shortened V by 6 bases and J by 4 bases, and 17 bases separated the two germline ends. CDR3 length: 15 amino acids. CDR3 bases: TGTGCCAGCAGGTCTAACAGGGGGGGTTCAGATACGCAGTATTTT. Amino acids: CASRSNRGGSDTQYF.

This clonotype appeared once. This chain links TRBV28 with TRBJ2-3, with D unclear. Judging by the DNA end, TRBJ2-1 fits better; the J call may be wrong. From germline, CDR1 is MDHEN and CDR2 SYDVKM. The CDR3 is 12 amino acids. The CDR3 region has the DNA TGTGCCAGCAGCGCTAGTGAAGTCGGGCAGTTCTTC. The encoded protein is CASSASEVGQFF.

This clonotype was seen many times. The chain combines TRBV6-2 or TRBV6-3 with TRBJ1-1, with TRBD1 matching 7 bases. There are 15 residues in the CDR3. V shed 6 bases and J 4 bases; nucleotides not matched to a gene: 11. Germline V gives CDR1 MNHEY, CDR2 SVGEGT. CDR3 in DNA: TGTGCCAGCAGCCCACCTCAGGGGGTTCGCACTGAAGCTTTCTTT. Its translation is CASSPPQGVRTEAFF.

This clonotype turned up a few times. The chain combines TRBV28 with TRBJ1-4; tentative D call: TRBD1 (5 bases). V was trimmed by 8 bases and J by 0 bases, leaving 19 bases between them. Germline V gene lookup returns CDR1 MDHEN and CDR2 SYDVKM. The length of the CDR3 is 17 residues. CDR3 DNA: TGTGCCAGCGGCGGGGCGGGCGAGGCGGCAACTAATGAAAAACTGTTTTTT. Protein product: CASGGAGEAATNEKLFF. The full variable domain, with the rest looked up from reference TRBV28 and TRBJ1-4, is DVKVTQSSRYLVKRTGEKVFLECVQDMDHENMFWYRQDPGLGLRLIYFSYDVKMKEKGDIPEGYSVSREKKERFSLILESASTNQTSMYLCASGGAGEAATNEKLFFGSGTQLSVL.

This clonotype has at least ten counts. V usage is TRBV9 and J usage is TRBJ2-3; 8 bases are shared with TRBD2. With 1 base clipped from V and 4 bases from J, the junction kept 5 bases outside the gene matches. Germline loops: CDR1 SGDLS, CDR2 YYNGEE. This CDR3 contains 15 residues. CDR3 in DNA: TGTGCCAGCAGCGTATCGGGACTAGTCCCAGATACGCAGTATTTT. It translates to CASSVSGLVPDTQYF.

This clonotype was seen ten or more times. This sequence joins TRBV27 and TRBJ2-3; D perhaps matches TRBD1 (6 bases). The CDR3 length is 16 residues. CDR1 is MNHEY and CDR2 is SMNVEV in the germline V gene (reference sequence). Trimming stripped 5 bases from V and 0 bases from J, with 15 bases between. CDR3 region: CASSPITQGSTDTQYF. In DNA, the CDR3 is TGTGCCAGCAGTCCAATCACACAGGGTAGCACAGATACGCAGTATTTT.

This clonotype was detected many times. V usage is TRBV7-9 and J usage is TRBJ2-7; tentatively, D is TRBD1 or TRBD2 (5 bases each). Germline V CDR1 and CDR2: SEHNR, FQNEAQ (reference sequence). The CDR3 has 15 residues. Trimming shortened V by 5 bases and J by 0 bases, and 14 bases separated the two germline ends. The CDR3 DNA reads TGTGCCAGCAGCCGAGGGGCGCCAAGCTCCTACGAGCAGTACTTC. This encodes CASSRGAPSSYEQYF.

This clonotype was detected ten times or more. V is TRBV5-5 and J is TRBJ2-1; D uncertain. The germline CDR1 and CDR2 sequences are SGHKS and YYEKEE (reference sequence). V lost 7 bases and J 6 bases, leaving 20 bases between the germline ends. The CDR3 has 15 amino acids. CDR3 in DNA: TGTGCCAGCGGTTCGTGGGGTCTCGGGCTCAATGAGCAGTTCTTC. The encoded protein is CASGSWGLGLNEQFF. The full variable domain, in which reference TRBV5-5 and TRBJ2-1 provide the parts outside the CDR3, is DAGVTQSPTHLIKTRGQQVTLRCSPISGHKSVSWYQQVLGQGPQFIFQYYEKEERGRGNFPDRFSARQFPNYSSELNVNALLLGDSALYLCASGSWGLGLNEQFFGPGTRLTVL.

There are a few counts of this clonotype. This chain connects TRBV12-3 or TRBV12-4 to TRBJ1-1; D might be TRBD1 (5 bases). The CDR3 is 13 residues long. Deletions cut 7 bases from V and 1 base from J, with 10 bases between. DNA for the CDR3: TGTGCCAGCAATACAGGACCGAACACTGAAGCTTTCTTT. Encoded protein: CASNTGPNTEAFF.

V is TRBV5-1 and J is TRBJ1-1, with 7 bases matching TRBD1. Per the germline V gene, CDR1 is SGHRS and CDR2 is YFSETQ. J gave up 4 bases and V 5 bases, and 8 bases lay outside the gene matches. This CDR3 has 14 amino acids. As DNA, the CDR3 is TGCGCCAGCAGTTATAGGCCAGGGGGCACTGAAGCTTTCTTT. Translating gives CASSYRPGGTEAFF.

This clonotype appeared many times. The chain joins TRBV3-1 to TRBJ2-3, with TRBD2 matching 10 bases. The V segment lost 3 bases and the J segment 2 bases; nucleotides outside the gene matches: 11. The CDR3 covers 18 residues. Germline values: CDR1 LGHDT, CDR2 YNNKEL (reference sequence). The CDR3 nucleotides read TGTGCCAGCAGCCAGGCCCTAATAGCGGGAGGCACCACAGATACGCAGTATTTT. This translates into CASSQALIAGGTTDTQYF.

This clonotype was seen many times. The V and J genes are TRBV3-1 and TRBJ2-7, with D unresolved. V shed 5 bases and J shed 6 bases, with 8 bases lying between them. The CDR3 length is 11 residues. Germline CDR1 LGHDT, CDR2 YNNKEL (reference sequence). In nucleotides, the CDR3 is TGTGCCAGCAGCGGGCGTAGCGAGCAGTACTTC. This translates into CASSGRSEQYF.

This clonotype was seen repeatedly, ten times or more. DNA of the CDR3: TGTGCCAGCAGCCAAGCCAGGAGAGCTTTCTTT. Protein: CASSQARRAFF. The rearrangement links TRBV3-1 to TRBJ1-1; D not certain. The V end lost 1 base, the J end lost 10 bases, and 7 bases lay between the germline ends. The length of the CDR3 is 11 residues. Germline lookup yields CDR1 LGHDT and CDR2 YNNKEL (reference sequence).

This clonotype was seen repeatedly, ten times or more. The DNA of the CDR3 is TGTGCCAGCACCTATGTGGCCCTAGGGTCCTACAATGAGCAGTTCTTC. It yields the protein CASTYVALGSYNEQFF. The chain is built from TRBV28 and TRBJ2-1; D is uncertain. V lost 7 bases to trimming and J lost 1 base, with 17 bases between them. CDR1 MDHEN and CDR2 SYDVKM come from the germline V gene. The CDR3 sequence is 16 residues long.

Only a few counts were recorded for this clonotype. The J gene is TRBJ2-1, the V gene TRBV12-5, with D possibly matching TRBD1 (5 bases). Trimming pared 4 bases from V and 7 bases from J, leaving 17 bases between. Germline V gene data show CDR1 as LGHNT and CDR2 as FRNRAP. CDR3 length equals 15 residues. The CDR3 spells CASGSRRSRGNEQFF. The CDR3 nucleotides are TGTGCTAGTGGTTCGAGACGATCTAGGGGTAATGAGCAGTTCTTC.

This clonotype was observed at least ten times. This chain joins TRBV11-3 and TRBJ2-7; D is ambiguous. Trimming removed 3 bases at V and 2 bases at J, with 8 bases between. Germline V lookup: CDR1 SGHNT, CDR2 YENEEA. The CDR3 loop spans 13 amino acids. The CDR3 here is CASSLSETYEQYF. The CDR3 DNA reads as TGTGCCAGCAGCTTGTCCGAGACCTACGAGCAGTACTTC.

This sequence joins TRBV20-1 and TRBJ1-2, with D possibly matching TRBD1 (6 bases). CDR1 is DFQATT and CDR2 is SNEGSKA in the germline V gene (reference sequence). The CDR3 totals 8 residues. The CDR3 nucleotides are TGCAGGGGGGGCGGCTACACCTTC. Translation gives CRGGGYTF.